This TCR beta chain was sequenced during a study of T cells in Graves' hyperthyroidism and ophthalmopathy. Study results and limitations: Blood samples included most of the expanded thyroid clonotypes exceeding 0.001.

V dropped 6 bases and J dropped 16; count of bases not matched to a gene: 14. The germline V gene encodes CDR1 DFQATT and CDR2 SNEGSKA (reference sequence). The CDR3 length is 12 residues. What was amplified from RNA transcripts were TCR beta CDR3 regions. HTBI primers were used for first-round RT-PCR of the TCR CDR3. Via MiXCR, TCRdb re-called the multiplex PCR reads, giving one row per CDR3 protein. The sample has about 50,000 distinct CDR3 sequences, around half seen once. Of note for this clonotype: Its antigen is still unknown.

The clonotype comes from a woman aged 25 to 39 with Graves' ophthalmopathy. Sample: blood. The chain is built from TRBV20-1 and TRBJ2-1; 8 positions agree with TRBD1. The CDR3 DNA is TGCAGTGCGCAGGACAGGGCGACTGAAGCTTTCTTC. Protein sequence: CSAQDRATEAFF.